This T cell receptor (beta chain) was profiled in a study of cytomegalovirus exposure and HLA in healthy donors (dated by TCRdb to 2016 to 2017). Broadly, across the study: An earlier analysis of approximately 600 of the donors reported more than 250 Gb of sequence data and roughly 100 million unique TCR beta sequences from about 200 million T cells. A later genetic analysis took genome-wide SNP genotypes for about three fifths of the 666 donors and used that subset as a discovery cohort. All discovery cohort repertoires had been generated using a single sequencing platform. The aim of the study was to test whether cataloging public T cell receptors could identify signatures of past pathogen exposure. The number of typed donors differed by locus: roughly 629-640 for A, B, C, DRB1 and DQB1; approximately 540 for DQA1; some 590 for DPA1; and around 470 for DPB1. A later analysis re-analyzed previously published TCR beta repertoires from 600 to 850 donors and added high-resolution HLA genotyping to study TCR occurrence patterns. The later analysis used no new phenotypic data to find candidate immune exposures, relying instead on TCR beta sequences and their occurrence across donors. Along with the approximately 670-subject first cohort, a separate validation cohort of over 90 different subjects was used. The genetic ancestry cluster associated with self-reported Caucasian donors included approximately 85% of the approximately 430 genotyped donors. HLA typing included class I and class II loci at four-digit resolution. Among 398 genotyped donors of the cohort, an average of approximately 240,000 unique TCR beta nucleotide sequences was sequenced per donor, of which about 20% were non-productive. High-throughput TCR immunosequencing, statistical association of individual TCRs with disease status, and machine learning were combined to predict cytomegalovirus infection status. Several DR-DQ haplotypes were treated as single units for association and clustering because of strong linkage in the cohort. Donor age, sex, ethnicity and CMV serostatus were compiled alongside the repertoire data. An earlier analysis of 587 of the donors used high-throughput TCR beta sequencing to judge whether each TCR beta V gene segment behaved as functional or pseudogenic. Using immunosequencing, the study profiled T cell repertoires from about 620 subjects and related those repertoires to cytomegalovirus serostatus. Roughly 300 gigabases of sequencing data and 70 million to 95 million unique TCR sequences made up an early release that covered some 640 HLA-typed donors.

Receptor libraries were prepared by the immunoSEQ multiplex PCR assay. For the multiplex PCR, a mixture combining 60 forward primers for TCR Vbeta segments and 13 reverse primers for TCR Jbeta segments was used. The CDR3 region of rearranged TCR beta genes was amplified from genomic DNA with a multiplex PCR assay. On the Illumina HiSeq System, the amplified TCR beta libraries were sequenced as 87-base-pair reads. Processing in the source paper ran as follows. Across the 600 to 700 repertoires, a later analysis counted 60 million to 90 million unique TCR beta chains, 9.5 million to 13 million of which were shared by at least two donors. To remove PCR and sequencing errors, raw reads were error-corrected and collapsed into unique sequences using a nearest-neighbor algorithm that merged closely related sequences. To assign V, D and J gene segments, CDR3 sequences were aligned to IMGT reference sequences. Each retained sequence needed at least a six-nucleotide match to both a V gene segment and a J gene segment. A rearrangement was called productive if the CDR3 had no stop codons and remained in frame with V and J, and every other rearrangement was called non-productive. CDR3 was defined by IMGT convention, running from the second conserved V-encoded cysteine to the conserved J-encoded phenylalanine. The earlier analysis of about 590 of the donors excluded sequences that lacked an unambiguous match to a single V gene segment. An earlier analysis of a few hundred of the donors called V segments functional above 56.7% productive rearrangements and segregating when the between-donor standard deviation exceeded 5%. A statistical classification framework was built to diagnose cytomegalovirus status from the catalog of TCR beta chain sequences. V and J gene assignment, in a later analysis, came from comparing TCR nucleotide sequences with IMGT/GENE-DB human TR gene sequences. The TCRdist pipeline was used in a later analysis to assign CDR3 sequences and most-parsimonious VDJ recombination scenarios. In a later analysis, each TCR beta chain was defined by its CDR3 amino acid sequence together with its V-gene family, and reads lacking a unique V-gene family were excluded. As a way to deal with suspected cross-contamination and a sequencing artifact, a later analysis dropped nearly 600 nucleotide sequences that were highly shared and had low generation probability. A later analysis calculated a clonal expansion index for each public chain from normalized within-repertoire ranks of inferred template counts. A later analysis computed generation probabilities with a VDJ recombination model fitted to out-of-frame rearrangements, and checked the results against IGoR. In a later analysis, hypergeometric tests were used to score TCR-TCR, TCR-HLA and TCR-CMV co-occurrence, with a repertoire-size bias correction applied to TCR pairs. To estimate false discovery rates, a later analysis permuted the HLA or CMV assignments 20 times. In a later analysis, co-occurring TCRs were grouped using DBSCAN, and TCRdist sequence similarity was added for clustering within HLA-allele-positive subsets. Co-occurrence clustering excluded repertoires with fewer than 30,000 or more than 120,000 public chains, plus five with anomalous nucleotide sharing. Drawn from immuneACCESS, this table holds only the in-frame rearrangements with V and J called that TCRdb kept. Clones are partly lost; checked studies trace under half to an unresolved V gene and leave the rest unexplained. The V and J calls and the clone size are those of that table, but D and trimming were determined from the DNA. Per the sample table, the count is about 140,000 clones. 0.96% of the sample is taken by the ten largest.

CDR1 is given as MNHEY and CDR2 as SVGAGI, both from the germline V gene. Trimming at the junction amounts to 0 bases on V and 9 bases on J, and the germline ends lie 12 bases apart. The CDR3 holds 15 amino acids from the cysteine to the phenylalanine. Only the CDR3 DNA stays, 45 bases, in frame from base 1. The paper as a whole reports these results and caveats: When HLA alleles, especially DR and DQ, strongly co-occurred, TCR associations were difficult to assign to individual alleles. V-gene and J-gene trimming of TCR beta chains was associated with a missense DCLRE1C variant in a later genetic analysis, and the association was replicated in an independent cohort. Because counts were too low, roughly 17 rarely observed V segments, including chromosome 9 orphons, were left out of the earlier analysis of approximately 580 of the donors. Cytomegalovirus status was reported to be diagnosed by the classifier with high specificity and sensitivity in both the original and validation cohorts. Across donors, most TCR sequences were observed very rarely, whereas some public TCRs were present in many individuals. A cluster of highly shared sequence variants was judged likely to represent a technical artifact of the sequencing pipeline. Linkage disequilibrium might explain the correlated functional status among segregating V segments, but an unknown experimental factor could not be excluded. It was suggested by the authors that the approach could potentially be generalized to other disease states and immunological phenotypes. Only TCR beta chains were sequenced in this cohort, and the absence of alpha or paired-chain data limited detectable features. In a later genetic analysis, fewer N-insertions in productive TCRs were reported among donors in an Asian-associated ancestry cluster than the roughly 640-donor mean. The study gave a list of roughly 150 TCR beta chains associated with cytomegalovirus. According to a later analysis, most CMV-associated TCR beta chains appeared to be HLA-restricted, and the HLA associations seemed to be driven largely by CMV exposure. An earlier analysis of 450 to 750 of the donors showed that most TCR beta V segments appeared in productive rearrangements either about 90% or about 30% of the time, which broadly matched IMGT annotations. CMV serostatus was the only immune exposure information available for the cohort. A further reported finding was that TCR beta sequences accurately predicted the HLA-A and HLA-B alleles for most subjects in the first cohort. A later analysis associated around 16,000 TCR beta sequences with specific HLA alleles at a false discovery rate of 0.05. HLA typing was unavailable for some donors at each locus, so association tests used only the typed subset. Compared with equally common non-associated chains, HLA-associated TCR beta chains in a later analysis were more clonally expanded and had lower generation probabilities. In vitro tests confirmed that three of the cytomegalovirus-associated TCR beta chains recognize cytomegalovirus antigens. The presence/absence analyses assumed that sequencing depth was roughly uniform across donors, and that assumption may not be true. According to a later analysis, TCR association rates differed among HLA loci, with DRB1 alleles showing the most associated TCRs and HLA-C alleles showing the fewest. Some IMGT-functional V segments, including TRBV6-2 and TRBV6-3, could not be distinguished by the 87-base-pair reads and were therefore excluded. According to a later analysis, parvovirus B19, influenza, CMV and Epstein-Barr virus appeared linked to several top co-occurrence clusters.

The cohort was made up of 666 healthy bone marrow donors. At the time of sampling, every cohort member was nominally healthy, though immune exposures that went unrecorded were likely present. The donor tested CMV seronegative and was one of the 352 seronegative cohort members. A peripheral blood sample was provided by each donor, and peripheral blood mononuclear cells were used for TCR beta sequencing. Genomic DNA was extracted from the blood cell samples with the Qiagen DNeasy Blood Extraction Kit. On this clone: Its specific antigen is unknown.

This TCR came from a male donor in good health and CMV-seronegative. Sequenced: PBMCs. The chain was built from TRBV6-5 and TRBJ1-6; no D gene can be assigned with confidence. The nucleotides read TGTGCCAGCAGTTACTCCCGGAGAGGGCTTTCACCCCTCCACTTT. The encoded protein is CASSYSRRGLSPLHF.